This record looks at one TCR beta chain sequence and its context. These data originate in a study of blood T cell repertoires in COVID-19. The data were produced by immunoSEQ multiplex PCR, yet TCRdb's version contains in-frame clones alone and is incomplete. The sample lists over 400,000 clones; 86% were seen once. V lost 6 bases and J lost 4, with 8 bases in between. CDR3 length: 12 residues. Germline CDR1 and CDR2: SNHLY and FYNNEI. The sample was peripheral blood. The source is a woman aged 30 to 39 with active or convalescent COVID-19. The V gene is TRBV2, the J gene TRBJ2-3; D possibly corresponds to TRBD2 (5 bases). The CDR3 nucleotides are TGTGCCAGCAGCACGGACTCAGATACGCAGTATTTT. Translation gives CASSTDSDTQYF.